This T cell receptor beta chain was identified during a study of cytomegalovirus exposure and HLA in healthy donors. Study information: Inside one of the first data releases sat some 93 million unique TCRs taken from HLA-typed donors.

The donors were healthy bone marrow donors. Notes on this clone: What it binds is unknown.

CDR3 length: 15 amino acids. Trimming took 0 bases from V and 6 from J; bases not matched to a gene: 2. The germline gives CDR1 SGDLS, CDR2 YYNGEE. The PCR used 60 Vbeta and 13 Jbeta primers. TCRdb's copy holds only in-frame clones and misses some; the assay was immunoSEQ multiplex PCR. This sample has approximately 69,000 clones; about 66% occur once, and the top ten carry roughly 21%. General study points: Segments of the TCR beta V type were, in most cases, productive about 87% or about 30% of the time in an earlier analysis. A later analysis found common viral pathogens apparently linked to several of the most significant clusters.

The specimen was PBMCs. The clonotype originates from a man aged 40-49 years in good health and CMV-seropositive. The chain has TRBV9 and TRBJ2-2; TRBD2 matches at 10 bases. CDR3 bases: TGTGCCAGCAGCGTAGCCAGCGGGGGGGCCGGGGAGCTGTTTTTT. Translation: CASSVASGGAGELFF.